This T cell receptor (beta chain) came from a study of shared clonotypes between healthy human individuals. Execution of the assay was at deep level. Authors' analysis steps: Junction-only sequences produced by ImmunoSEQ had no quality scores, so filtering differed. Produced via immunoSEQ multiplex PCR; TCRdb's table is partial and in-frame only. From that table come the V and J calls and clone size; the DNA was used to work out D and trimming. The sample holds roughly 1 million clones, under 80% seen once. Points on this clone: Its antigen is as yet unknown.

Points from the study as a whole: Genetic and exposure-history diversity was limited by the few donors. On the whole, naive subsets had larger estimated richness than memory subsets had.

The ends lost 0 bases at V and 2 bases at J; junction bases unmatched: 4. The CDR3 is 15 amino acids. Germline loops: CDR1 SGHDT, CDR2 YYEEEE. The TCR originated in a man younger than 35 in good health. This sequence joins TRBV5-6 and TRBJ2-7, with 8 nucleotides matching TRBD2. The sample was memory CD4+ T cells sorted from blood. Subset indicated: CD45RA-negative fraction. CDR3 sequence (DNA): TGTGCCAGCAGCTTGGGGAGCGGGGGTACCTACGAGCAGTACTTC. This translates into CASSLGSGGTYEQYF.